This T cell receptor (beta chain) was retrieved from a study of blood T cell repertoires in COVID-19. At the level of the study: Both acute and convalescent COVID-19 samples were obtained from the United States, Italy and Spain. T cells, B-cell-depleted T cells, or PBMCs supplied cDNA or gDNA.

Original data processing: How many nucleated cells were present was estimated from reference gene primer amplification. Produced via immunoSEQ multiplex PCR; TCRdb's table is partial and in-frame only. V and J calls and clone size are copied from that table; D and trimming were computed from the DNA. Of 240,000 or so clones listed, 70% to 85% are singletons. V gave up 4 bases and J gave up 3 bases; unmatched junction bases: 3. The CDR3 is made up of 13 amino acids. The germline V gene encodes CDR1 SNHLY and CDR2 FYNNEI. This TCR came from a woman aged 80 or over with acute or convalescent COVID-19. Sequencing input: peripheral blood. The chain couples TRBV2 to TRBJ2-7, with 7 bases fitting TRBD2. CDR3 sequence: CASSVSGGYEQYF. CDR3 sequence (DNA): TGTGCCAGCAGTGTCTCGGGGGGCTACGAGCAGTACTTC.